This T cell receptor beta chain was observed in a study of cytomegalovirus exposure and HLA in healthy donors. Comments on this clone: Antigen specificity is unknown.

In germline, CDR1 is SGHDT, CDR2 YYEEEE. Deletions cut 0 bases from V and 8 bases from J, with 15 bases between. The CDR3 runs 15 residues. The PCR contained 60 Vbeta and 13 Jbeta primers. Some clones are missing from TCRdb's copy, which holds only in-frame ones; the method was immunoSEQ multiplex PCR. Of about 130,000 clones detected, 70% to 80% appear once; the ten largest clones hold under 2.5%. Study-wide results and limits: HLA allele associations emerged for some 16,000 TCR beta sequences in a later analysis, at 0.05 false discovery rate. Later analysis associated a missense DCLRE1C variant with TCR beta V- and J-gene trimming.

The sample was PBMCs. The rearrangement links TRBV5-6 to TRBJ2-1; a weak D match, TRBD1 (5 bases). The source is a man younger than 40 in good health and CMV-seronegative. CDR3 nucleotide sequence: TGTGCCAGCAGCTTGGTCAGGGCCCTTTCCGATGAGCAGTTCTTC. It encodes CASSLVRALSDEQFF.